Listed here are 28 T cell receptor beta chains from one sample, sequenced in a study of cytomegalovirus exposure and HLA in healthy donors. This PCR relied on a set of 60 Vbeta primers and 13 Jbeta primers. Libraries were prepared by immunoSEQ multiplex PCR; TCRdb keeps only in-frame clonotypes and omits some of them. The profile shows about 130,000 clones, about 81% of them singletons. Material: PBMCs. The source of these receptors is a woman in her twenties or thirties in good health and CMV-seronegative.

V and J are TRBV6-4 and TRBJ2-1; 10 bases are a match to TRBD2. Germline lookup yields CDR1 MRHNA and CDR2 SNTAGT. The CDR3 length is 16 residues. Losses at the gene ends were 0 bases for V and 7 bases for J; bases not matched to a gene: 6. CDR3 in DNA: TGTGCCAGCAGTGACTCGAAGCGGGGGGGCAGGAATGAGCAGTTCTTC. Its protein is CASSDSKRGGRNEQFF.

J is TRBJ1-1 and V is TRBV7-8; 8 nucleotides match TRBD1. The length of the CDR3 is 17 residues. Germline CDR1 and CDR2: SGHVS and FQNEAQ. V was clipped by 5 bases and J by 0 bases; unmatched bases: 11. The CDR3 here is CASSIGQGTDLNTEAFF. The DNA of the CDR3 is TGTGCCAGCAGCATAGGACAGGGCACAGACCTGAACACTGAAGCTTTCTTT.

J is TRBJ1-5 and V is TRBV23-1; unclear D gene. TRBV23-1 is filed as an ORF, its function uncertain. Trimming took 2 bases from V and 4 from J, leaving 27 bases between them. The CDR3 runs to 20 residues. In nucleotides, the CDR3 is TGCGCCAGCAGTCAAAGACTTTTCACAAGTCATCAAGGAAGAAATCAGCCCCAGCATTTT. This gives the protein CASSQRLFTSHQGRNQPQHF.

The chain uses TRBV13 and TRBJ2-2, with D maybe TRBD2 (6 bases). V lost 4 bases and J 7 bases, leaving 7 bases between the germline ends. CDR1 and CDR2 from the germline V gene are PRHDT and FYEKMQ (reference sequence). The CDR3 contains 12 residues. CDR3 DNA sequence: TGTGCCAGCAGCTCGACTAGCGGGGAGCTGTTTTTT. It yields the protein CASSSTSGELFF.

The chain links TRBV7-9 to TRBJ2-7; D is unresolved. CDR1 is SEHNR and CDR2 is FQNEAQ in the germline V gene (reference sequence). V shed 1 base and J shed 6 bases, with 10 bases lying between them. This CDR3 is built from 13 residues. The CDR3: CASSLVQVSEQYF. The CDR3 coding sequence is TGTGCCAGCAGCTTAGTCCAGGTCAGCGAGCAGTACTTC.

J is TRBJ2-7 and V is TRBV18; TRBD2 matches 8 bases. CDR1 and CDR2 from the germline V gene are KGHSH and LQKENI. This CDR3 region has 13 residues. The J segment lost 5 bases and the V segment lost 3 bases, leaving 3 bases of the junction unmatched. CDR3 in amino acids: CASSPGLVHEQYF. CDR3 nucleotides: TGTGCCAGCTCACCGGGACTAGTCCACGAGCAGTACTTC.

The table lists this clone with a few counts. This chain connects TRBV28 to TRBJ2-7; 7 bases are a match to TRBD1. The CDR3 totals 13 residues. CDR1 is MDHEN, CDR2 SYDVKM, per germline. J gave up 4 bases and V 6 bases, and 6 bases lay outside the gene matches. As DNA, the CDR3 is TGTGCCAGCAGCCCAGGGACAGAGTACGAGCAGTACTTC. Translation gives CASSPGTEYEQYF.

V is TRBV27 and J is TRBJ2-1; no definite D call. Trimming removed 6 bases from V and 2 bases from J, with 11 bases in between. The CDR3 has 14 residues. Germline V gene data show CDR1 as MNHEY and CDR2 as SMNVEV (reference sequence). The CDR3 DNA sequence: TGTGCCAGCAGGGCTCTGGGCCCCTACAATGAGCAGTTCTTC. Amino acids: CASRALGPYNEQFF.

The chain joins TRBV11-3 to TRBJ2-5, with 7 bases fitting TRBD2. There are 15 residues in the CDR3. Germline CDR1 and CDR2: SGHNT and YENEEA. Unmatched junction bases numbered 7, after V lost 5 bases and J lost 1 base. CDR3 amino acids: CASSLGRGTQETQYF. CDR3 coding DNA: TGTGCCAGCAGCCTAGGGCGGGGGACCCAAGAGACCCAGTACTTC.

CDR3 protein: CASSVGPGTSGGALINEQFF. CDR3 coding DNA: TGTGCCAGCAGCGTAGGGCCTGGGACTAGCGGGGGGGCGTTAATAAATGAGCAGTTCTTC. The chain combines TRBV9 with TRBJ2-1; 16 bases fit TRBD2. The CDR3 consists of 20 residues. Per the germline V gene, CDR1 is SGDLS and CDR2 is YYNGEE. V dropped 0 bases and J dropped 7; count of bases not matched to a gene: 13.

The chain recombines TRBV5-1 with TRBJ2-7, with a weak D call TRBD1 (5 bases). V dropped 4 bases and J dropped 4 bases, with 15 bases sitting between them. The CDR3 consists of 14 residues. The germline V gene has CDR1 SGHRS and CDR2 YFSETQ. DNA of the CDR3: TGCGCCAGCAGCCAGAATACAGGTCCATACGAGCAGTACTTC. It yields the protein CASSQNTGPYEQYF.

The chain is built from TRBV2 and TRBJ2-5, with TRBD2 identical over 15 bases. The CDR3 has 15 residues. Trimming cost V 7 bases and J 2 bases; bases outside gene matches: 2. Per germline, CDR1 SNHLY and CDR2 FYNNEI. DNA for the CDR3: TGTGCCAGCAAAGGACTAGCGGGAGGGCAAGAGACCCAGTACTTC. This codes for CASKGLAGGQETQYF.

The CDR3: CSAFTENTEAFF. The CDR3, as DNA: TGCAGCGCATTTACAGAGAACACTGAAGCTTTCTTT. The chain couples TRBV29-1 to TRBJ1-1; D uncertain. V was clipped by 7 bases and J by 1 base, with 10 bases between them. This CDR3 is 12 amino acids long. Per germline, CDR1 SQVTM and CDR2 ANQGSEA.

J is TRBJ1-2 and V is TRBV5-1; the match to TRBD1 covers 8 bases. The CDR3 extends over 13 amino acids. V lost 4 bases and J lost 7; bases outside the gene matches: 6. Germline CDR1 is SGHRS and CDR2 is YFSETQ. As DNA, the CDR3 is TGCGCCAGCAGCGCCGACAGGGGTAGTGGCTACACCTTC. It encodes CASSADRGSGYTF.

The chain joins TRBV14 to TRBJ2-7, with 9 positions matching TRBD2. Trimming cost V 4 bases and J 1 base; bases outside gene matches: 8. CDR1 and CDR2 from the germline V gene are SGHDN and FVKESK. The CDR3 has 16 residues. The CDR3 bases are TGTGCCAGCAGCCTGGTAGCGGGGGTTAAATCCTACGAGCAGTACTTC. Translation gives CASSLVAGVKSYEQYF.

This chain joins TRBV27 and TRBJ2-5; 9 nucleotides match TRBD2. The CDR3 has 15 amino acids. CDR1 MNHEY and CDR2 SMNVEV come from the germline V gene (reference sequence). V shed 4 bases and J 1 base; nucleotides not matched to a gene: 4. Here the CDR3 reads CASSSLTSGQETQYF. CDR3 coding DNA: TGTGCCAGCAGTTCTCTGACTAGCGGCCAAGAGACCCAGTACTTC.

The rearrangement links TRBV25-1 to TRBJ1-2; unclear D gene. CDR3 length: 13 amino acids. Germline CDR1 is MGHDK and CDR2 is SYGVNS. The germline V and J ends were trimmed by 3 bases and 7 bases, with 12 bases remaining between them. The CDR3 bases are TGTGCCAGCAGTGACCCCAGTCATTTTGGCTACACCTTC. Protein sequence: CASSDPSHFGYTF.

The chain links TRBV19 to TRBJ2-1, with 12 bases lining up with TRBD2. After removal of 1 base from V and 9 bases from J, the junction contained 7 bases not matched to a gene. Germline values: CDR1 LNHDA, CDR2 SQIVND (reference sequence). This CDR3 comprises 16 residues. The CDR3 protein is CASSIGGLAGGGEQFF. CDR3 bases: TGTGCCAGTAGTATAGGCGGGCTAGCGGGGGGGGGTGAGCAGTTCTTC. Full variable domain (rest looked up from reference TRBV19 and TRBJ2-1): DGGITQSPKYLFRKEGQNVTLSCEQNLNHDAMYWYRQDPGQGLRLIYYSQIVNDFQKGDIAEGYSVSREKKESFPLTVTSAQKNPTAFYLCASSIGGLAGGGEQFFGPGTRLTVL.

The V and J genes are TRBV30 and TRBJ1-2, with a tentative D call TRBD1 (6 bases). Germline V gives CDR1 GTSNPN, CDR2 SVGIG (reference sequence). The CDR3 is made up of 12 amino acids. Deletions cut 4 bases from V and 7 bases from J, with 13 bases between. The DNA of the CDR3 is TGTGCCTGGAAACGGGACATACCTGGCTACACCTTC. Translation gives CAWKRDIPGYTF.

This chain connects TRBV9 to TRBJ2-3; 11 bases map to TRBD2. The CDR3 length is 17 residues. Germline lookup yields CDR1 SGDLS and CDR2 YYNGEE. Trimming cost V 0 bases and J 5 bases; bases outside gene matches: 8. The CDR3 loop is CASSVASGGLGGDTQYF. The CDR3 DNA sequence: TGTGCCAGCAGCGTAGCTAGCGGGGGGCTGGGGGGAGATACGCAGTATTTT.

The chain links TRBV30 to TRBJ2-7; 8 positions agree with TRBD2. Unmatched junction bases numbered 6, after V lost 2 bases and J lost 0 bases. This CDR3 has 15 residues. CDR1 and CDR2 (germline): GTSNPN, SVGIG (reference sequence). The CDR3 loop reads CAWSPLAGVSYEQYF. As DNA, the CDR3 is TGTGCCTGGAGTCCCCTAGCGGGTGTCTCCTACGAGCAGTACTTC.

The V call is TRBV29-1, the J call TRBJ1-2; 8 nucleotides agree with TRBD1. This CDR3 comprises 12 residues. Trimming took 4 bases from V and 4 from J; bases not matched to a gene: 2. Germline values: CDR1 SQVTM, CDR2 ANQGSEA. As DNA, the CDR3 is TGCAGCGTTGGTGGGACAGGCTATGGCTACACCTTC. Residues: CSVGGTGYGYTF.

This clone was seen only a few times. The V and J genes are TRBV6-1 and TRBJ1-5; 8 nucleotides match TRBD1. The V segment lost 3 bases and the J segment 0 bases; nucleotides outside the gene matches: 7. The CDR3 extends over 17 amino acids. CDR1 is MNHNS, CDR2 SASEGT, per germline. CDR3 nucleotides: TGTGCCAGCAGTGAGCCCCGGGACAGGAATAGCAATCAGCCCCAGCATTTT. This codes for CASSEPRDRNSNQPQHF.

This clone occurred once. The rearrangement joins TRBV9 to TRBJ2-5; no firm D call. The CDR3 loop spans 13 amino acids. Germline-derived CDR1 and CDR2 are SGDLS and YYNGEE. V lost 0 bases, J lost 2 bases, and 5 bases lay in between. In DNA form, the CDR3 reads TGTGCCAGCAGCGTAGATCAACAAGAGACCCAGTACTTC. Its translation is CASSVDQQETQYF.

This chain connects TRBV5-1 to TRBJ2-3; 9 bases fit TRBD2. The germline gives CDR1 SGHRS, CDR2 YFSETQ. Germline trimming cut 4 bases from V and 6 bases from J; bases unmatched to any gene: 9. The CDR3 contains 15 residues. The CDR3 protein is CASSVSGSIADTQYF. In DNA form, the CDR3 reads TGCGCCAGCAGCGTTAGCGGGAGTATTGCGGATACGCAGTATTTT.

This chain links TRBV5-4 with TRBJ2-6; TRBD1 is a possible D gene (6 bases). CDR1 and CDR2 (germline): SGHNT, YYREEE (reference sequence). There are 17 residues in the CDR3. Trimming pared 0 bases from V and 0 bases from J, leaving 10 bases between. In nucleotides, the CDR3 is TGTGCCAGCAGCTTGGGGCAGGGGAACTCTGGGGCCAACGTCCTGACTTTC. Protein product: CASSLGQGNSGANVLTF.

This clone occurred a few times. The chain employs TRBV29-1 and TRBJ2-1, with 8 bases identical to TRBD1. There are 12 residues in the CDR3. The germline V gene has CDR1 SQVTM and CDR2 ANQGSEA. Losses at the gene ends were 6 bases for V and 5 bases for J; bases not matched to a gene: 3. Here the CDR3 reads CSVRQGNNEQFF. DNA for the CDR3: TGCAGCGTGAGACAGGGGAACAATGAGCAGTTCTTC.

The V and J genes are TRBV27 and TRBJ1-1, with 7 nucleotides matching TRBD1. Germline V gene sequence: CDR1 MNHEY, CDR2 SMNVEV (reference sequence). This CDR3 has 14 amino acids. V shed 3 bases and J 0 bases; nucleotides not matched to a gene: 1. CDR3 in DNA: TGTGCCAGCAGTTTGACAGGGATGAACACTGAAGCTTTCTTT. Its translation is CASSLTGMNTEAFF.